The clone carrying this TCR beta chain was observed a single time. Germline trimming cut 2 bases from V and 5 bases from J; bases unmatched to any gene: 4. There are 15 residues in the CDR3. The germline V gene encodes CDR1 MNHEY and CDR2 SMNVEV (reference sequence). The authors split each subset's genomic DNA evenly across several immunoSEQ plates. TCRdb's copy holds only in-frame clones and misses some; the assay was immunoSEQ multiplex PCR. This sample has 85,000 to 100,000 clones; roughly two thirds occur once, and the top ten carry less than 55%. The source of the sample is a study of shared clonotypes between healthy human individuals. Study summary: Each donor's CD4 naive and CD4 memory cells filled three plates apiece, CD8 naive two, and CD8 memory one.

V and J are TRBV27 and TRBJ2-2; 8 bases line up with TRBD2. This sequence originates from a man aged 25-45 years in good health. Sequenced sample: memory CD8+ T cells sorted from blood. Subset here: CD45RO+ cells pooled with CCR7-negative TemRA cells. The CDR3 loop reads CASSLAGGGTGELFF. CDR3 bases: TGTGCCAGCAGTTTAGCGGGAGGAGGGACCGGGGAGCTGTTTTTT.